This T cell receptor (beta chain) came from a study of blood T cell repertoires in COVID-19. Study information: Sources were T cells, B-cell-depleted T cells, or PBMCs; the material itself was cDNA or gDNA.

This clone has more than one count but fewer than ten. Trimming left V 6 bases short and J 3 bases short, with 12 bases between. CDR3 length equals 13 residues. The method was immunoSEQ multiplex PCR; TCRdb's version includes in-frame clones alone and lacks a portion of them. The top ten hold around 2.8% of the sample, which has 150,000 to 200,000 clones, around four fifths seen once. V and J are TRBV12-3 or TRBV12-4 and TRBJ2-7, with D tentatively TRBD1 (5 bases). The sequencing input was peripheral blood. This sequence originates from a man between 70 and 80 years old with acute or convalescent COVID-19. This CDR3 reads CASSRKQDYEQYF. CDR3 coding DNA: TGTGCCAGCAGCCGTAAACAGGACTACGAGCAGTACTTC.